The present T cell receptor beta chain was sequenced within a study of blood T cells in healthy people across ages. Turning to the study itself: Every two T cells gave about one barcoded beta molecule via template switching.

V dropped 1 base and J dropped 1 base, with 10 bases sitting between them. The CDR3 totals 15 residues. The germline gives CDR1 LNHNV, CDR2 YYDKDF (reference sequence). PCR was performed a second time for about 7 to 11 cycles using a sample-barcoded 5' primer and a J-beta primer mix. TCRdb fed the 5' RACE reads into MiXCR, producing one record per CDR3 protein. The table includes some 1.7 million distinct CDR3 sequences, approximately 28% detected once. This clonotype was recorded at least ten times. The rearrangement uses TRBV15 and TRBJ2-5; TRBD1 is a possible D gene (5 bases). Source material: blood. The sequence was collected from a woman aged 30 to 39 in good health. The CDR3 DNA reads TGTGCCACCAGCAGAGTCCCCAGGGCCCAAGAGACCCAGTACTTC. Amino acids: CATSRVPRAQETQYF.